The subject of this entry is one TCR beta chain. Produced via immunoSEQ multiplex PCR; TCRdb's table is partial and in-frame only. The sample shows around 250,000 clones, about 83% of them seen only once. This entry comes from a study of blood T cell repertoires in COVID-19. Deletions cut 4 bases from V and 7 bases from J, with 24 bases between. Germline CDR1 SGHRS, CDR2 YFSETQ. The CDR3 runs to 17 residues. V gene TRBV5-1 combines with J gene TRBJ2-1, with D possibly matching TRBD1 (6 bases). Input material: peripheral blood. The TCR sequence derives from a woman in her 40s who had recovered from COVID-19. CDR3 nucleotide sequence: TGCGCCAGCAGCGGGAATGGACAGCTCCACTGGGGAAATGAGCAGTTCTTC. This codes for CASSGNGQLHWGNEQFF.